The rows below give T cell receptor beta chains drawn from one sample of a study of blood T cell repertoires in COVID-19. Here immunoSEQ multiplex PCR was the method, and the copy in TCRdb shows in-frame clones only, minus some. This sample carries 220,000 or so clones, 90% of them seen once, and the ten largest clones take approximately 16%. Sequencing used PBMCs or T cells enriched from blood (not recorded which). The receptor source for this set is a man aged 30 to 45 who had been exposed to COVID-19. Each CDR3 is given with its conserved first and last residue. A D gene is named only where the DNA matches it firmly. Part of the rows lack a size; the others show once, few, many or a class for expanded clones.

- | TRBJ1-2 | TRBV24-1 | - | CATSDFTRTFHYGYTF | TGTGCCACCAGTGATTTCACGAGGACATTTCATTATGGCTACACCTTC
- | TRBJ1-1 | TRBV6-2/TRBV6-3 | - | CASSDAAGAGTEAFF | TGTGCCAGCAGCGACGCAGCGGGGGCGGGAACTGAAGCTTTCTTT
- | TRBJ2-7 | TRBV5-6 | - | CASSFQGPSLEQYF | TGTGCCAGCAGCTTTCAGGGCCCCTCTCTCGAGCAGTACTTC
- | TRBJ2-1 | TRBV18 | - | CASSSGTSANEQFF | TGTGCCAGCTCATCGGGGACATCGGCGAATGAGCAGTTCTTC
TRBD1 | TRBJ1-5 | TRBV30 | once | CAWDDSGQGPSQPQHF | TGTGCCTGGGACGATTCGGGACAGGGGCCAAGCCAGCCCCAGCATTTT
TRBD1 | TRBJ2-5 | TRBV5-1 | once | CASSLQHRGRETQYF | TGCGCCAGCAGCCTACAACACAGGGGGCGAGAGACCCAGTACTTC
TRBD1 | TRBJ2-1 | TRBV5-1 | - | CASSPRTGVLEQFF | TGCGCCAGCAGCCCCCGGACAGGGGTCCTTGAGCAGTTCTTC
TRBD1 | TRBJ1-5 | TRBV7-8 | - | CASSPGQGAGNQPQHF | TGTGCCAGCAGCCCCGGACAGGGGGCGGGAAATCAGCCCCAGCATTTT
TRBD1 | TRBJ1-1 | TRBV3-1/TRBV3-2 | - | CASSQPGQGLTEAFF | TGTGCCAGCAGCCAGCCGGGACAGGGTCTGACTGAAGCTTTCTTT
- | TRBJ2-6 | TRBV7-6 | once | CASSQRGGGANVLTF | TGTGCCAGCAGCCAGAGGGGAGGTGGGGCCAACGTCCTGACTTTC
TRBD2 | TRBJ2-1 | TRBV2 | - | CASSSGTSGGNEQFF | TGTGCCAGCAGTTCCGGGACTAGCGGGGGCAATGAGCAGTTCTTC
TRBD2 | TRBJ2-3 | TRBV18 | - | CASSPPGLGSPDTQYF | TGTGCCAGCTCACCACCGGGACTAGGGTCCCCAGATACGCAGTATTTT
- | TRBJ1-1 | TRBV12-3/TRBV12-4 | few | CASGAHRDTEAFF | TGTGCCAGCGGGGCCCATCGGGACACTGAAGCTTTCTTT
TRBD1 | TRBJ2-7 | TRBV12-3/TRBV12-4 | - | CASRQQGAMEQYF | TGTGCCAGCAGGCAACAGGGGGCGATGGAGCAGTACTTC
- | TRBJ1-6 | TRBV5-4 | - | CASSFGRVNNSPLHF | TGTGCCAGCAGCTTTGGCAGGGTTAACAATTCACCCCTCCACTTT
- | TRBJ2-2 | TRBV24-1 | - | CATSASDFTGELFF | TGTGCCACGTCGGCTAGCGACTTCACCGGGGAGCTGTTTTTT
- | TRBJ1-2 | TRBV19 | - | CASSFGSNYGYTF | TGTGCCAGTAGTTTTGGCAGTAACTATGGCTACACCTTC
- | TRBJ2-5 | TRBV5-1 | - | CASSLVSGAVGAQYF | TGCGCCAGCAGCTTGGTCTCGGGAGCGGTCGGGGCCCAGTACTTC
- | TRBJ2-1 | TRBV2 | - | CARGGFNEQFF | TGTGCCAGGGGGGGTTTCAATGAGCAGTTCTTC
- | TRBJ1-5 | TRBV30 | - | CAWSRGRRANQPQHF | TGTGCCTGGAGTAGGGGCAGAAGGGCCAATCAGCCCCAGCATTTT
- | TRBJ1-1 | TRBV10-2 | - | CASSVGVNTEAFF | TGCGCCAGCAGTGTTGGAGTTAACACTGAAGCTTTCTTT
- | TRBJ1-2 | TRBV30 | - | CAWSVRGMKDGYTF | TGTGCCTGGAGTGTGCGAGGGATGAAAGATGGCTACACCTTC
- | TRBJ1-4 | TRBV27 | - | CARKAQGDEKLFF | TGTGCCAGAAAGGCTCAGGGTGACGAAAAACTGTTTTTT
- | TRBJ1-3 | TRBV4-1 | - | CASSQDGSGNTIYF | TGCGCCAGCAGCCAAGACGGCTCTGGAAACACCATATATTTT
TRBD1 | TRBJ1-1 | TRBV13 | - | CASRVRGRDTEAFF | TGTGCCAGCAGAGTAAGGGGGCGGGACACTGAAGCTTTCTTT
TRBD1 | TRBJ1-2 | TRBV7-2 | once | CASSVGQSANYGYTF | TGTGCCAGCAGCGTGGGACAGTCGGCTAACTATGGCTACACCTTC